This entry lists 11 T cell receptor beta chains sequenced from one sample in a study of blood T cells in healthy people across ages. The authors ran a second PCR of roughly 6 to 12 cycles using a sample-barcoded 5' primer and a J-beta primer mix. Each CDR3 protein is one row after TCRdb ran MiXCR on the 5' RACE reads. The repertoire has under 2 million distinct CDR3 sequences, roughly 30% of them found once; the top ten carry about 11%. The sequenced material came from blood. The receptors shown here come from a woman in her 30s in good health.

The chain couples TRBV7-2 to TRBJ2-7; no definite D call. The CDR3 is 12 residues long. The V end lost 4 bases, the J end lost 6 bases, and 10 bases lay between the germline ends. Germline V gene sequence: CDR1 SGHTA, CDR2 FQGNSA. Here the CDR3 reads CASSSPFGEQYF. CDR3 bases: TGTGCCAGCAGCTCCCCCTTTGGCGAGCAGTACTTC.

The chain joins TRBV5-4 to TRBJ2-1, with TRBD2 as a possible D gene (5 bases). This CDR3 contains 15 residues. V was pared by 3 bases and J by 2 bases, with 12 bases between. Germline CDR1 reads SGHNT; CDR2 reads YYREEE (reference sequence). The DNA of the CDR3 is TGTGCCAGCAGCTGGGAACTAGGTCCCTACAATGAGCAGTTCTTC. The encoded protein is CASSWELGPYNEQFF.

The chain joins TRBV5-1 to TRBJ1-5; D is undetermined. Trimming left V 0 bases short and J 3 bases short, with 7 bases between. Germline V CDR1 and CDR2: SGHRS, YFSETQ. CDR3 size: 14 residues. CDR3 region: CASSLESPNQPQHF. The CDR3 bases are TGCGCCAGCAGCTTGGAGTCACCCAATCAGCCCCAGCATTTT.

Remarks on this clonotype: The junction and the germline gene differ at one end; a read error may be behind it. The rearrangement links TRBV11-2 to TRBJ1-2, with 7 positions matching TRBD1. The CDR3 has 14 amino acids. Per the germline V gene, CDR1 is SGHAT and CDR2 is FQNNGV. CDR3 protein: CANSQREGASGYTF. CDR3 in DNA: TGTGCCAACAGCCAAAGGGAGGGGGCGAGTGGCTACACCTTC. Filled out from reference TRBV11-2 and TRBJ1-2, the complete variable domain reads EAGVAQSPRYKIIEKRQSVAFWCNPISGHATLYWYQQILGQGPKLLIQFQNNGVVDDSQLPKDRFSAERLKGVDSTLKIQPAKLEDSAVYLCANSQREGASGYTFGSGTRLTVV.

This clonotype turned up a few times. This chain connects TRBV2 to TRBJ2-4; a possible D gene is TRBD2 (5 bases). The closer fit of TRBJ2-7 to the DNA end suggests the J call may be wrong. The CDR3 loop spans 14 amino acids. Germline CDR1 SNHLY, CDR2 FYNNEI. The CDR3 nucleotides are TGTGCCAGCACCAAGGGAGCAGATAACTACGAGCAGTACTTC. Protein: CASTKGADNYEQYF.

The chain carries TRBV9 and TRBJ2-3; 8 nucleotides align to TRBD1. The CDR3 runs 16 residues. CDR1 and CDR2 from the germline V gene are SGDLS and YYNGEE. The V gene end was trimmed by 4 bases and the J gene end by 1 base; junction bases not matched to a gene: 8. For the CDR3, the DNA is TGTGCCAGCAGCCCGCCCCAGGGGGCTCGCACAGATACGCAGTATTTT. As protein: CASSPPQGARTDTQYF.

In its sample, this clonotype was seen many times. V and J are TRBV20-1 and TRBJ2-7; a possible D gene is TRBD1 (7 bases). The germline gives CDR1 DFQATT, CDR2 SNEGSKA (reference sequence). V shed 6 bases and J shed 0 bases, with 15 bases lying between them. This CDR3 has 14 amino acids. The CDR3 DNA reads as TGCAGTGCCCGTCGGAGGGACAGCTCCTACGAGCAGTACTTC. Residues: CSARRRDSSYEQYF.

The chain links TRBV6-6 to TRBJ1-5; tentatively, D is TRBD1 (5 bases). There are 15 residues in the CDR3. The V gene's germline CDR1 is MNHNY and CDR2 SVGAGI (reference sequence). V was shortened by 7 bases and J by 6 bases, with 19 bases between the two germline ends. The chain's CDR3 is CASTPWGEGGQPQHF. The CDR3 region has the DNA TGTGCCAGCACACCCTGGGGGGAAGGTGGTCAGCCCCAGCATTTT.

With regard to this clonotype: A junction end diverges from the germline sequence, so it may reflect a read error. The rearrangement links TRBV20-1 to TRBJ1-4, with D hard to call. This CDR3 has 17 residues. CDR1 and CDR2 (germline): DFQATT, SNEGSKA (reference sequence). In DNA form, the CDR3 reads TGCAGTGCCAGAGCTGTTCAGGAATCAGCAACTAATGAAAAACTGTTTTTT. Its protein is CSARAVQESATNEKLFF.

This clonotype appeared a few times. The gene calls are TRBV7-9 and TRBJ2-7; TRBD2 matches 9 bases. The CDR3 length is 15 residues. J was trimmed by 5 bases and V by 4 bases; bases with no gene match: 9. CDR1 SEHNR and CDR2 FQNEAQ come from the germline V gene (reference sequence). The CDR3 is CASSSPGLAGHEQYF. The CDR3 DNA reads TGTGCCAGCAGCTCCCCGGGACTAGCAGGGCACGAGCAGTACTTC.

This clonotype occurred a few times. The V call is TRBV9, the J call TRBJ2-1, with 9 bases matching TRBD2. With 0 bases clipped from V and 2 bases from J, the junction kept 3 bases outside the gene matches. This CDR3 is built from 16 residues. CDR1 is SGDLS, CDR2 YYNGEE, per germline. Here the CDR3 reads CASSVDGGGAYNEQFF. CDR3 nucleotide sequence: TGTGCCAGCAGCGTAGATGGCGGGGGGGCCTACAATGAGCAGTTCTTC.